This is a list of T cell receptor beta chains from one sample in a study of CD8+ T cells in alopecia areata. Assay: immunoSEQ multiplex PCR; the TCRdb copy retains only in-frame clones and omits some. This table holds 200,000 to 250,000 clones, 50% to 75% found once. The sample in question was CD4+ T cells sorted from blood, obtained at week 4, from a patient treated with tofacitinib. These receptors were taken from a human donor with alopecia areata. Both conserved end residues are part of each CDR3. Fields, in order: clone size, V gene, D gene, J gene, CDR3 DNA, CDR3 protein. The D gene is left open where the match is weak. Where a row states a size, it is once, few, many or the class of an expanded clone; other rows omit it.

abundance: .
v_gene: TRBV10-3
d_gene: .
j_gene: TRBJ1-1
CDR3nt: TGTGCCACCCTACAGGGTACGAACACTGAAGCTTTCTTT
CDR3aa: CATLQGTNTEAFF

abundance: .
v_gene: TRBV7-2
d_gene: .
j_gene: TRBJ2-5
CDR3nt: TGTGCTGGGGGCGAAGGGGTAATGCCAGGGGAGACCCAGTACTTC
CDR3aa: CAGGEGVMPGETQYF

abundance: once
v_gene: TRBV2
d_gene: .
j_gene: TRBJ1-6
CDR3nt: TGTGCCAGCAGTGAAGTCGGAGGGGTGGGACCCCTCCACTTT
CDR3aa: CASSEVGGVGPLHF

abundance: few
v_gene: TRBV4-3
d_gene: TRBD1
j_gene: TRBJ2-7
CDR3nt: TGCGCCAGCAGCCCCGACAGGGGACCCTACGAGCAGTACTTC
CDR3aa: CASSPDRGPYEQYF

abundance: .
v_gene: TRBV27
d_gene: .
j_gene: TRBJ1-2
CDR3nt: TGTGCCAGCAGGGGAGGGGGAAGGGGCTACACCTTC
CDR3aa: CASRGGGRGYTF

abundance: .
v_gene: TRBV10-1
d_gene: TRBD1
j_gene: TRBJ1-4
CDR3nt: TGCGCCAGCAGTGCCACGGGACAGCTTAAAGAAAAACTGTTTTTT
CDR3aa: CASSATGQLKEKLFF

abundance: once
v_gene: TRBV7-2
d_gene: .
j_gene: TRBJ1-6
CDR3nt: TGTGCCAGCAGCTTCAGCTCTTCACCCCTCCACTTT
CDR3aa: CASSFSSSPLHF

abundance: .
v_gene: TRBV30
d_gene: .
j_gene: TRBJ2-3
CDR3nt: TGTGCCTGGAGTTTGGGGGGAACAGATACGCAGTATTTT
CDR3aa: CAWSLGGTDTQYF

abundance: .
v_gene: TRBV7-2
d_gene: .
j_gene: TRBJ2-1
CDR3nt: TGTGCCAGCAGTCCTAATGAGTGGAATGAGCAGTTCTTC
CDR3aa: CASSPNEWNEQFF

abundance: .
v_gene: TRBV10-3
d_gene: .
j_gene: TRBJ2-1
CDR3nt: TGTGCCATCAGTCCCACGGAGGGTAGGGAGCAGTTCTTC
CDR3aa: CAISPTEGREQFF

abundance: few
v_gene: TRBV11-2
d_gene: TRBD1
j_gene: TRBJ1-2
CDR3nt: TGTGCCAGCAGCTTCCGGACAGGGCTTGGCTACACCTTC
CDR3aa: CASSFRTGLGYTF

abundance: .
v_gene: TRBV15
d_gene: TRBD1
j_gene: TRBJ2-1
CDR3nt: TGTGCCACCAGCAAAGGACAGGGGGCGTACAATGAGCAGTTCTTC
CDR3aa: CATSKGQGAYNEQFF

abundance: .
v_gene: TRBV29-1
d_gene: .
j_gene: TRBJ2-5
CDR3nt: TGCAGCGTTTCGGGGGACCAAGAGACCCAGTACTTC
CDR3aa: CSVSGDQETQYF

abundance: .
v_gene: TRBV7-7
d_gene: .
j_gene: TRBJ2-6
CDR3nt: TGTGCTAGCAGCTATGGCCCAGGGCTCGGGGCCAACGTCCTGACTTTC
CDR3aa: CASSYGPGLGANVLTF

abundance: .
v_gene: TRBV9
d_gene: .
j_gene: TRBJ2-4
CDR3nt: TGTGCCAGCAGCGTAGGAACTAGAGACATTCAGTACTTC
CDR3aa: CASSVGTRDIQYF

abundance: once
v_gene: TRBV11-2
d_gene: .
j_gene: TRBJ1-1
CDR3nt: TGTGCCAGCAGCTTAGCCGACAAGAACACTGAAACTTTCTTT
CDR3aa: CASSLADKNTETFF

abundance: once
v_gene: TRBV2
d_gene: .
j_gene: TRBJ2-2
CDR3nt: TGTGCCAGCAGTGAAGCACTTCGAGGCACCGGGGAGCTGTTTTTT
CDR3aa: CASSEALRGTGELFF

abundance: few
v_gene: TRBV5-1
d_gene: TRBD1
j_gene: TRBJ1-4
CDR3nt: TGCGCCAGCAGCGCAAGGACAGGGAATGAAAAACTGTTTTTT
CDR3aa: CASSARTGNEKLFF

abundance: .
v_gene: TRBV2
d_gene: TRBD1
j_gene: TRBJ2-3
CDR3nt: TGTGCCAGCAGCACACAGGGGGCGGACACAGATACGCAGTATTTT
CDR3aa: CASSTQGADTDTQYF

abundance: .
v_gene: TRBV19
d_gene: .
j_gene: TRBJ2-5
CDR3nt: TGTGCCAGTAGTATAGGGGGCCGGCAAGAGACCCAGTACTTC
CDR3aa: CASSIGGRQETQYF

abundance: .
v_gene: TRBV15
d_gene: TRBD2
j_gene: TRBJ2-3
CDR3nt: TGTGCCACCAGCAGAGACGGGACTAGAGGGCCAGATACGCAGTATTTT
CDR3aa: CATSRDGTRGPDTQYF

abundance: .
v_gene: TRBV30
d_gene: TRBD1
j_gene: TRBJ1-2
CDR3nt: TGTGCCTGGAGCAAAACCGTACAGGGGGTGGGCTATGGCTACACCTTC
CDR3aa: CAWSKTVQGVGYGYTF

abundance: .
v_gene: TRBV5-1
d_gene: .
j_gene: TRBJ1-1
CDR3nt: TGCGCCAGCAGCTTGGGAGGAGCAGAAAGCACTGAAGCTTTCTTT
CDR3aa: CASSLGGAESTEAFF

abundance: many
v_gene: TRBV5-6
d_gene: .
j_gene: TRBJ2-6
CDR3nt: TGTGCCAGCAGCTTGTATGCAGGAAGGATCTCTGGGGCCAACGTCCTGACTTTC
CDR3aa: CASSLYAGRISGANVLTF

abundance: .
v_gene: TRBV7-2
d_gene: .
j_gene: TRBJ1-6
CDR3nt: TGTGCCAGCAGCCTTTTCGCCTCACCCCTCCACTTT
CDR3aa: CASSLFASPLHF

abundance: once
v_gene: TRBV30
d_gene: TRBD2
j_gene: TRBJ2-1
CDR3nt: TGTGCCTGGAGTGCGACCGGGACTAGCGGGGGGCGGAGCTCCTACAATGAGCAGTTCTTC
CDR3aa: CAWSATGTSGGRSSYNEQFF

abundance: few
v_gene: TRBV10-2
d_gene: .
j_gene: TRBJ1-3
CDR3nt: TGCGCCAGTAAGAGCTCTGGAAACACCATATATTTT
CDR3aa: CASKSSGNTIYF

abundance: .
v_gene: TRBV5-1
d_gene: .
j_gene: TRBJ2-5
CDR3nt: TGCGCCAGCAGCCAGACAGGCACGAAAGAGACCCAGTACTTC
CDR3aa: CASSQTGTKETQYF

abundance: .
v_gene: TRBV7-9
d_gene: .
j_gene: TRBJ1-1
CDR3nt: TGTGCCAGCAGCTTAGCCGGTTTGACTGAAGCTTTCTTT
CDR3aa: CASSLAGLTEAFF

abundance: .
v_gene: TRBV7-9
d_gene: TRBD1
j_gene: TRBJ2-7
CDR3nt: TGTGCCAGCAGCTTAATGCAGGGGGCGTCTAACGAGCAGTACTTC
CDR3aa: CASSLMQGASNEQYF

abundance: .
v_gene: TRBV9
d_gene: TRBD1
j_gene: TRBJ1-6
CDR3nt: TGTGCCAGCAGCGTAGGACAGGGGAATTCACCCCTCCACTTT
CDR3aa: CASSVGQGNSPLHF

abundance: few
v_gene: TRBV7-3
d_gene: TRBD1
j_gene: TRBJ2-7
CDR3nt: TGTGCCAGCAGCTTAGGGACAGGGGGCGTGCAGTACTTC
CDR3aa: CASSLGTGGVQYF